These T cell receptor beta chains were read from a single sample in a study of shared clonotypes between healthy human individuals. Produced via immunoSEQ multiplex PCR; TCRdb's table is partial and in-frame only. This sample has around 1.4 million clones; roughly 98.5% occur once, and the top ten carry approximately 0.38%. Material for sequencing was naive CD4+ T cells sorted from blood. The receptor source for this set is a man aged 30 to 39 in good health. Both conserved end residues are part of each CDR3. Fields, in order: clone size, J gene, D gene, V gene, CDR3 DNA, CDR3 protein. The D gene is left open where the match is weak. Some rows have no size entry. The others give once, few or many, or a class for an expanded clone.

abundance: -
j_gene: TRBJ2-1
d_gene: -
v_gene: TRBV19
CDR3nt: TGTGCCAGCCGGGAGATCTACCGCAATGAGCAGTTCTTC
CDR3aa: CASREIYRNEQFF

abundance: -
j_gene: TRBJ2-1
d_gene: TRBD2
v_gene: TRBV28
CDR3nt: TGTGCCAGCAGTGAACGACTAGCGGGAGTAGGTGAGCAGTTCTTC
CDR3aa: CASSERLAGVGEQFF

abundance: -
j_gene: TRBJ2-7
d_gene: -
v_gene: TRBV28
CDR3nt: TGTGCCAGCCTAGGGCCTTACGAGCAGTACTTC
CDR3aa: CASLGPYEQYF

abundance: once
j_gene: TRBJ1-1
d_gene: -
v_gene: TRBV20-1
CDR3nt: TGCAGTGCTAGAGTACCCACTGAAGCTTTCTTT
CDR3aa: CSARVPTEAFF

abundance: -
j_gene: TRBJ2-7
d_gene: -
v_gene: TRBV5-1
CDR3nt: TGCGCCAGCAGCCCAGGTCCAAGTTTGAGCGAGCAGTACTTC
CDR3aa: CASSPGPSLSEQYF

abundance: -
j_gene: TRBJ2-7
d_gene: TRBD1
v_gene: TRBV6-6
CDR3nt: TGTGCCAGCAGGGGACCGGGACAGAAATACGAGCAGTACTTC
CDR3aa: CASRGPGQKYEQYF

abundance: -
j_gene: TRBJ1-1
d_gene: TRBD1
v_gene: TRBV6-5
CDR3nt: TGTGCCAGCAGGATGGGGGACAGGGGACAACCTGAAGCTTTCTTT
CDR3aa: CASRMGDRGQPEAFF

abundance: -
j_gene: TRBJ1-3
d_gene: -
v_gene: TRBV9
CDR3nt: TGTGCCAGCAGCGTCACTACCTCTGGAAACACCATATATTTT
CDR3aa: CASSVTTSGNTIYF

abundance: -
j_gene: TRBJ2-1
d_gene: TRBD2
v_gene: TRBV5-1
CDR3nt: TGCGCCAGTGGGACTAGCGGGACCTCCTACAATGAGCAGTTCTTC
CDR3aa: CASGTSGTSYNEQFF

abundance: -
j_gene: TRBJ1-1
d_gene: TRBD1
v_gene: TRBV6-5
CDR3nt: TGTGCCAGCAGTTACGGAGGGACAGAGAACACTGAAGCTTTCTTT
CDR3aa: CASSYGGTENTEAFF

abundance: -
j_gene: TRBJ2-2
d_gene: TRBD2
v_gene: TRBV5-4
CDR3nt: TGTGCCAGCAGCTTGGCCGGACTAGCTACCGGGGAGCTGTTTTTT
CDR3aa: CASSLAGLATGELFF

abundance: -
j_gene: TRBJ2-7
d_gene: -
v_gene: TRBV4-1
CDR3nt: TGCGCCAGCAGCCAATTTCTGCCCCCCGGCTGGGAGCAGTACTTC
CDR3aa: CASSQFLPPGWEQYF

abundance: -
j_gene: TRBJ2-6
d_gene: -
v_gene: TRBV18
CDR3nt: TGTGCCAGCTCGAGGGACCGCTCTGGGGCCAACGTCCTGACTTTC
CDR3aa: CASSRDRSGANVLTF

abundance: -
j_gene: TRBJ2-7
d_gene: -
v_gene: TRBV7-2
CDR3nt: TGTGCCAGCAGCTTATTCCTAGGGACCTACGAGCAGTACTTC
CDR3aa: CASSLFLGTYEQYF

abundance: -
j_gene: TRBJ1-5
d_gene: TRBD1
v_gene: TRBV6-1
CDR3nt: TGTGCCAGCACAGAAGGGAAGGGGGCAGGTCAGCCCCAGCATTTT
CDR3aa: CASTEGKGAGQPQHF

abundance: -
j_gene: TRBJ1-2
d_gene: -
v_gene: TRBV28
CDR3nt: TGTGCCAGCAGTTTGCCCGGGCATGGCTACACCTTC
CDR3aa: CASSLPGHGYTF

abundance: -
j_gene: TRBJ2-2
d_gene: -
v_gene: TRBV7-3
CDR3nt: TGTGCCAGCAGCCGGCTAGTGGATATGAACACCGGGGAGCTGTTTTTT
CDR3aa: CASSRLVDMNTGELFF

abundance: -
j_gene: TRBJ2-3
d_gene: TRBD2
v_gene: TRBV10-3
CDR3nt: TGTGCCATCAGTGGACTAGCGAAGAGCACAGATACGCAGTATTTT
CDR3aa: CAISGLAKSTDTQYF

abundance: -
j_gene: TRBJ2-7
d_gene: TRBD1
v_gene: TRBV2
CDR3nt: TGTGCCAGCAGTACCGGGACAGGGTTCTACGAGCAGTACTTC
CDR3aa: CASSTGTGFYEQYF

abundance: -
j_gene: TRBJ1-2
d_gene: -
v_gene: TRBV4-2
CDR3nt: TGTGCCAGCAGCCAAGATGGCCGGGACGGTTACTATGGCTACACCTTC
CDR3aa: CASSQDGRDGYYGYTF

abundance: -
j_gene: TRBJ2-5
d_gene: TRBD2
v_gene: TRBV4-3
CDR3nt: TGCGCCAGCAGCCAAGATTTGGCTAGCGGGAGTGAGACCCAGTACTTC
CDR3aa: CASSQDLASGSETQYF

abundance: -
j_gene: TRBJ1-3
d_gene: -
v_gene: TRBV28
CDR3nt: TGTGCCAGCAGTTTTCAGTCCTCTGGAAACACCATATATTTT
CDR3aa: CASSFQSSGNTIYF

abundance: -
j_gene: TRBJ2-1
d_gene: -
v_gene: TRBV6-1
CDR3nt: TGTGCCAGCAGTGTCTCCAGTCACAATGAGCAGTTCTTC
CDR3aa: CASSVSSHNEQFF

abundance: -
j_gene: TRBJ1-5
d_gene: -
v_gene: TRBV21-1
CDR3nt: TGTGCCAGCAGCACCAGCGTCCGGGGACAGGGGGGCAATCAGCCCCAGCATTTT
CDR3aa: CASSTSVRGQGGNQPQHF

abundance: -
j_gene: TRBJ2-7
d_gene: -
v_gene: TRBV5-1
CDR3nt: TGCGCCAGCAGGTCGGCCCTGACAGAAGGCAGCGAGCAGTACTTC
CDR3aa: CASRSALTEGSEQYF

abundance: -
j_gene: TRBJ2-1
d_gene: -
v_gene: TRBV7-2
CDR3nt: TGTGCCAGCAGCGGCGCCGTAAGTGAGCAGTTCTTC
CDR3aa: CASSGAVSEQFF

abundance: -
j_gene: TRBJ2-7
d_gene: -
v_gene: TRBV2
CDR3nt: TGTGCCAGCAGTTCTTCCTACGAGCAGTACTTC
CDR3aa: CASSSSYEQYF

abundance: -
j_gene: TRBJ2-5
d_gene: -
v_gene: TRBV28
CDR3nt: TGTGCCAGCAGTCACAGACAGCCCCAGTACTTC
CDR3aa: CASSHRQPQYF

abundance: -
j_gene: TRBJ1-3
d_gene: -
v_gene: TRBV6-1
CDR3nt: TGTGCCAGCAGTGAAGCTGGGGGGACCATATATTTT
CDR3aa: CASSEAGGTIYF

abundance: -
j_gene: TRBJ1-1
d_gene: -
v_gene: TRBV28
CDR3nt: TGTGCCAGCAGTTTATTCCCGGTCCGGGCTGAAGCTTTCTTT
CDR3aa: CASSLFPVRAEAFF

abundance: -
j_gene: TRBJ2-5
d_gene: TRBD2
v_gene: TRBV5-6
CDR3nt: TGTGCCAGCAGCTTTGGTAGCGGGGAGACCCAGTACTTC
CDR3aa: CASSFGSGETQYF

abundance: -
j_gene: TRBJ1-1
d_gene: -
v_gene: TRBV30
CDR3nt: TGTGCCTGGAGTGTACGAGGCGACACTGAAGCTTTCTTT
CDR3aa: CAWSVRGDTEAFF

abundance: -
j_gene: TRBJ2-6
d_gene: -
v_gene: TRBV7-2
CDR3nt: TGTGCCAGCAGCTTAGCTGGGGCCAACGTCCTGACTTTC
CDR3aa: CASSLAGANVLTF

abundance: -
j_gene: TRBJ2-7
d_gene: -
v_gene: TRBV19
CDR3nt: TGTGCCAGTAGTATAGATGGTGCGGCTAACTCCTACGAGCAGTACTTC
CDR3aa: CASSIDGAANSYEQYF

abundance: once
j_gene: TRBJ2-1
d_gene: TRBD2
v_gene: TRBV29-1
CDR3nt: TGCAGCGGGGCCCTTGGACTAGCGGGAGGGTACAATGAGCAGTTCTTC
CDR3aa: CSGALGLAGGYNEQFF

abundance: -
j_gene: TRBJ2-2
d_gene: -
v_gene: TRBV28
CDR3nt: TGTGCCAGCAGCCCGGGTACCAGCACCGGGGAGCTGTTTTTT
CDR3aa: CASSPGTSTGELFF

abundance: -
j_gene: TRBJ2-7
d_gene: TRBD2
v_gene: TRBV7-9
CDR3nt: TGTGCCATCCTTCCGGGGACTAGCGGGAGGAATGAGCAGTACTTC
CDR3aa: CAILPGTSGRNEQYF

abundance: -
j_gene: TRBJ1-3
d_gene: TRBD1
v_gene: TRBV28
CDR3nt: TGTGCCAGCAGTTACAGGGGGAATAGAGGAGGATCCTCTGGAAACACCATATATTTT
CDR3aa: CASSYRGNRGGSSGNTIYF

abundance: -
j_gene: TRBJ2-3
d_gene: -
v_gene: TRBV5-1
CDR3nt: TGCGCCAGCAGCTTCGGAGGGGCGACAGATACGCAGTATTTT
CDR3aa: CASSFGGATDTQYF

abundance: -
j_gene: TRBJ2-7
d_gene: -
v_gene: TRBV28
CDR3nt: TGTGCCAGCAGACGGACAGACTACCGCATCTACGAGCAGTACTTC
CDR3aa: CASRRTDYRIYEQYF

abundance: -
j_gene: TRBJ2-1
d_gene: -
v_gene: TRBV11-2
CDR3nt: TGTGCCAGCACCTCGCGGGGCTGGAGCTACAATGAGCAGTTCTTC
CDR3aa: CASTSRGWSYNEQFF

abundance: -
j_gene: TRBJ2-5
d_gene: TRBD1
v_gene: TRBV5-1
CDR3nt: TGCGCCAGCAGCAAGGACAGGCCTCCTTGGGAGACCCAGTACTTC
CDR3aa: CASSKDRPPWETQYF

abundance: -
j_gene: TRBJ2-3
d_gene: -
v_gene: TRBV10-3
CDR3nt: TGTGCCACACGAACTAGCACAGATACGCAGTATTTT
CDR3aa: CATRTSTDTQYF

abundance: -
j_gene: TRBJ1-5
d_gene: -
v_gene: TRBV19
CDR3nt: TGTGCCAGTAAAATAAGAAATCAGCCCCAGCATTTT
CDR3aa: CASKIRNQPQHF

abundance: -
j_gene: TRBJ2-2
d_gene: -
v_gene: TRBV5-1
CDR3nt: TGCGCCAGCAGCCCGCAACCCCGGCCTCTAACCACTATGGACACCGGGGAGCTGTTTTTT
CDR3aa: CASSPQPRPLTTMDTGELFF

abundance: -
j_gene: TRBJ2-7
d_gene: -
v_gene: TRBV10-3
CDR3nt: TGTGCCATCAGTGACGCCTCCTACGAGCAGTACTTC
CDR3aa: CAISDASYEQYF

abundance: -
j_gene: TRBJ2-3
d_gene: TRBD2
v_gene: TRBV9
CDR3nt: TGTGCCAGCAGCCCAACTAGCGGTCTAGGGGATACGCAGTATTTT
CDR3aa: CASSPTSGLGDTQYF

abundance: -
j_gene: TRBJ1-3
d_gene: -
v_gene: TRBV5-1
CDR3nt: TGCGCCAGCAGCATTAGTCAGGGCTCTGGAAACACCATATATTTT
CDR3aa: CASSISQGSGNTIYF

abundance: once
j_gene: TRBJ2-3
d_gene: -
v_gene: TRBV27
CDR3nt: TGTGCCAGCAGTTTAGAGGAGCCCGACTTCACAGATACGCAGTATTTT
CDR3aa: CASSLEEPDFTDTQYF

abundance: -
j_gene: TRBJ1-1
d_gene: -
v_gene: TRBV5-4
CDR3nt: TGTGCCAGCAGCTTGGGACAGAGGGACACTGAAGCTTTCTTT
CDR3aa: CASSLGQRDTEAFF

abundance: once
j_gene: TRBJ2-1
d_gene: -
v_gene: TRBV18
CDR3nt: TGTGCCAGCTCACTCCTGGGTCGGAAAGATTCCAATGAGCAGTTCTTC
CDR3aa: CASSLLGRKDSNEQFF

abundance: -
j_gene: TRBJ2-7
d_gene: -
v_gene: TRBV4-3
CDR3nt: TGCGCCAGCAGCCAATTTCGCGGAGGCGCGGCGGGCCTCTCCTACGAGCAGTACTTC
CDR3aa: CASSQFRGGAAGLSYEQYF

abundance: once
j_gene: TRBJ2-6
d_gene: TRBD1
v_gene: TRBV9
CDR3nt: TGTGCCAGCAGCGTTCGAGGGGGCCGTAACTCTGGGGCCAACGTCCTGACTTTC
CDR3aa: CASSVRGGRNSGANVLTF

abundance: -
j_gene: TRBJ2-7
d_gene: -
v_gene: TRBV28
CDR3nt: TGTGCCAGCAGTTTTGCGGCCCCGGGGCGGTACGAGCAGTACTTC
CDR3aa: CASSFAAPGRYEQYF

abundance: -
j_gene: TRBJ2-2
d_gene: TRBD2
v_gene: TRBV4-3
CDR3nt: TGCGCCAGCAGCTCCGGGGGTCGGCGGGAGATTTGGACCGGGGAGCTGTTTTTT
CDR3aa: CASSSGGRREIWTGELFF